This TCR beta chain was recovered during a study of T cells in Graves' hyperthyroidism and ophthalmopathy. This clonotype has only a few counts. In germline, CDR1 is SQVTM, CDR2 ANQGSEA. This CDR3 spans 16 amino acids. V trimming: 6 bases; J trimming: 6 bases; junction bases outside the gene matches: 15. RNA transcripts yielded amplified TCR beta CDR3 regions. The study used the HTBI primer set for a first-round RT-PCR of the TCR CDR3. TCRdb fed the multiplex PCR reads into MiXCR, producing one record per CDR3 protein. This table holds about 740,000 distinct CDR3 sequences, around 15% found once. This chain joins TRBV29-1 and TRBJ2-2; 8 bases fit TRBD2. The source material was blood. The clonotype was recovered from a woman aged 18-29 years with Graves' hyperthyroidism. CDR3 residues: CSVWGPGLGLAGELFF. As DNA, the CDR3 is TGCAGCGTGTGGGGGCCGGGACTAGGGCTGGCCGGGGAGCTGTTTTTT.